This TCR beta chain was sequenced for a study of T cell responses to AZD1222 COVID-19 vaccine. Study-wide context: Analyses pooled second doses at about 4 or about 12 weeks.

Comment on this clone: Its antigen is currently unknown.

Measured with immunoSEQ multiplex PCR; TCRdb has only the in-frame clones, and not every one. The sample holds more than 100,000 clones, about nine tenths seen once. Study-wide points: A reported finding is that nearly half of spike-specific TCRs target unmutated variant regions. Vaccine-associated CD4 TCRs ranged over spike, dominating at 160-218 and 743-854.

The CDR3 has 14 amino acids. V was trimmed by 6 bases and J by 0 bases, leaving 11 bases between them. Per germline, CDR1 MNHEY and CDR2 SMNVEV (reference sequence). This TCR derives from an adult in good health. The sample was peripheral blood, taken on day 0 of AZD1222 vaccination. The chain is built from TRBV27 and TRBJ1-1, with D perhaps TRBD1 (5 bases). The CDR3 region has the DNA TGTGCCAGCAGAGAGGGACGGTTGAACACTGAAGCTTTCTTT. Amino acids: CASREGRLNTEAFF.